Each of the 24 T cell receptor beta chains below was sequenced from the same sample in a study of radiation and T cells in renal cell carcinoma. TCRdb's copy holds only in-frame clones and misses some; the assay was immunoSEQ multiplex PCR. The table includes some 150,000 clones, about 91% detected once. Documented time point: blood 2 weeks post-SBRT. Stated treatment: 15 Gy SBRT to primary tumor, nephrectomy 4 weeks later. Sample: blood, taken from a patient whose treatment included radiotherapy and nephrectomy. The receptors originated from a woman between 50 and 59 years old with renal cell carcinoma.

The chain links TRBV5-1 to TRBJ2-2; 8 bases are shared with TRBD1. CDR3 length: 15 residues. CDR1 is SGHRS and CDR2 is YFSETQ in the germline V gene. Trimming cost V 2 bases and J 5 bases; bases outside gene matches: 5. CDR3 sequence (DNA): TGCGCCAGCAGCTTCGGACAGGGTTATACCGGGGAGCTGTTTTTT. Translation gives CASSFGQGYTGELFF.

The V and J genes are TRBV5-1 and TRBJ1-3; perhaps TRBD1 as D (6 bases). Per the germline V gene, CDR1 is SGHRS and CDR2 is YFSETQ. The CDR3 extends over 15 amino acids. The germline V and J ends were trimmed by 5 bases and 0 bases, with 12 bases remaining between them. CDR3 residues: CASRLDRSSGNTIYF. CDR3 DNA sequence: TGCGCCAGCAGACTTGACAGGAGCTCTGGAAACACCATATATTTT.

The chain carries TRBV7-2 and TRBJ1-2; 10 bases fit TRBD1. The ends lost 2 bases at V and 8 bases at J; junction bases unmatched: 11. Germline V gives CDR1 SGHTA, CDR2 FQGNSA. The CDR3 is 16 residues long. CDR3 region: CASSLPGQGSPMGYTF. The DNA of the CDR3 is TGTGCCAGCAGCTTACCGGGACAGGGGTCGCCTATGGGCTACACCTTC.

The CDR3 here is CASSLETGITEAFF. The CDR3 DNA is TGCGCCAGCAGCTTAGAGACAGGGATTACTGAAGCTTTCTTT. This chain uses TRBV5-1 with TRBJ1-1; 7 positions match TRBD1. The CDR3 has 14 amino acids. Germline CDR1 is SGHRS and CDR2 is YFSETQ. V was clipped by 2 bases and J by 5 bases; unmatched bases: 6.

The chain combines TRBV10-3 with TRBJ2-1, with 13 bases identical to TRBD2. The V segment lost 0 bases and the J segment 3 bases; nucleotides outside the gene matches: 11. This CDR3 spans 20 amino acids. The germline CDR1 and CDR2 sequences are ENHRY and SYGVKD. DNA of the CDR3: TGTGCCATCAGTGAGTCGTGGGGGACTAGCGGGACGGAAGTCTACAATGAGCAGTTCTTC. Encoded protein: CAISESWGTSGTEVYNEQFF.

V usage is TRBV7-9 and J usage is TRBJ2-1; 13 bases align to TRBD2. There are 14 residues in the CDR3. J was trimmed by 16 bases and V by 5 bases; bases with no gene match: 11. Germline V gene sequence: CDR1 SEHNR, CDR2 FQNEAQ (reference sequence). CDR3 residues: CASSIPTSGGPIFF. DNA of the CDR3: TGTGCCAGCAGCATCCCGACTAGCGGGGGGCCCATCTTCTTC.

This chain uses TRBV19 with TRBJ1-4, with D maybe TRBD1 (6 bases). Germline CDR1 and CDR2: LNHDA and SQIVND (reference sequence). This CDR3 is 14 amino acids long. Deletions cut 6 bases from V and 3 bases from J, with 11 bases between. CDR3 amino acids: CASRLAGANEKLFF. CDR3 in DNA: TGTGCCAGTAGATTAGCAGGGGCTAATGAAAAACTGTTTTTT.

CDR3 coding DNA: TGTGCCTGGAGTGTACGGGGGGTATATGGCTACACCTTC. Translation: CAWSVRGVYGYTF. The chain recombines TRBV30 with TRBJ1-2, with D possibly matching TRBD1 (5 bases). The V and J ends lost 0 bases and 5 bases respectively, with 10 bases between them. The CDR3 has 13 amino acids. Looked up from germline, CDR1 is GTSNPN and CDR2 is SVGIG (reference sequence).

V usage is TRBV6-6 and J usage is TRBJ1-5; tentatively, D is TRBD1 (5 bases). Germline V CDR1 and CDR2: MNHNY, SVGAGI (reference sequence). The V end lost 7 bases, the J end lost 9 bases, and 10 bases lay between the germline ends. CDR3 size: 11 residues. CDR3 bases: TGTGCCAGCACCATGGGGGGGCCCCAGCATTTT. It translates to CASTMGGPQHF.

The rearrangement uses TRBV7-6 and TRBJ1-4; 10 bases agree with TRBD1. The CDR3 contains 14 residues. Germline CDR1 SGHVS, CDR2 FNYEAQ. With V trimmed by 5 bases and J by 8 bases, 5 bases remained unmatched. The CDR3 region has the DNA TGTGCCAGCAGCGTAGACAGGGGGCGCGAAAAACTGTTTTTT. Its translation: CASSVDRGREKLFF.

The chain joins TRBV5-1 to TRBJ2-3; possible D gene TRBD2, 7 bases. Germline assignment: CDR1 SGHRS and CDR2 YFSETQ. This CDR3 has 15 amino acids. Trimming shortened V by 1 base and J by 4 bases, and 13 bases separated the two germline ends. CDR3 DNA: TGCGCCAGCAGCTTGAGGGCGGGGGCCTCAGATACGCAGTATTTT. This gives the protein CASSLRAGASDTQYF.

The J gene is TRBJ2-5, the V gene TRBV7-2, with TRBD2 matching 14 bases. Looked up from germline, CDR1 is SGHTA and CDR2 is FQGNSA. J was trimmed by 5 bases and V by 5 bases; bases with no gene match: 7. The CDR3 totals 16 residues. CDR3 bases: TGTGCCAGCAGCGCTGGACTAGCGGGGGGCTGGGAGACCCAGTACTTC. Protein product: CASSAGLAGGWETQYF.

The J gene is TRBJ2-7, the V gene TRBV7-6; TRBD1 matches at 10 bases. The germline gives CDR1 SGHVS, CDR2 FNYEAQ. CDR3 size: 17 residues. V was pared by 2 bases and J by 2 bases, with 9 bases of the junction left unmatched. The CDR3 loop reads CASSLFRSGTGAYEQYF. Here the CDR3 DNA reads TGTGCCAGCAGCTTATTTCGGTCCGGGACAGGGGCCTACGAGCAGTACTTC.

The DNA of the CDR3 is TGCGCCAGCAGCCAAAAGGGGACAGGGGTTAATGAAAAACTGTTTTTT. As protein: CASSQKGTGVNEKLFF. This chain uses TRBV4-3 with TRBJ1-4, with 10 bases identical to TRBD1. The CDR3 spans 16 residues. The germline CDR1 and CDR2 sequences are LGHNA and YSLEER. The ends lost 2 bases at V and 4 bases at J; junction bases unmatched: 4.

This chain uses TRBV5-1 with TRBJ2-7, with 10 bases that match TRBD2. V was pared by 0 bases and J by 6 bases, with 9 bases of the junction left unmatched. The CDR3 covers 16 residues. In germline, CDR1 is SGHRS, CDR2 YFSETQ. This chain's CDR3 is CASSLAVSGGAVEQYF. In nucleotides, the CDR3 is TGCGCCAGCAGCTTGGCAGTGAGCGGGGGGGCCGTCGAGCAGTACTTC.

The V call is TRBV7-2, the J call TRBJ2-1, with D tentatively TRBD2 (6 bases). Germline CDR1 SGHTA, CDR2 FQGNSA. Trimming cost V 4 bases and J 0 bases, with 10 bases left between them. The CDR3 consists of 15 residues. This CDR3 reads CASSSDGSSYNEQFF. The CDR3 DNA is TGTGCCAGCAGCTCGGACGGGAGCTCCTACAATGAGCAGTTCTTC.

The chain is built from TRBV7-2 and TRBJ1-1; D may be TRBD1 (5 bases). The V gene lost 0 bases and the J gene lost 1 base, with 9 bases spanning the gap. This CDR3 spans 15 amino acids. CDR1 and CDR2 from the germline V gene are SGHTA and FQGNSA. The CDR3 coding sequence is TGTGCCAGCAGCTTAGCCGGGACTGCGAACACTGAAGCTTTCTTT. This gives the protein CASSLAGTANTEAFF.

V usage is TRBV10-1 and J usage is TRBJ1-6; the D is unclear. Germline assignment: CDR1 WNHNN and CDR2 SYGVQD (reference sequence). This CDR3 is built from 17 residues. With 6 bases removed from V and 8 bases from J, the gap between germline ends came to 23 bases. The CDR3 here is CASRDISREDGDSPLHF. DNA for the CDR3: TGCGCCAGCAGAGACATTAGCCGCGAAGACGGGGATTCACCCCTCCACTTT.

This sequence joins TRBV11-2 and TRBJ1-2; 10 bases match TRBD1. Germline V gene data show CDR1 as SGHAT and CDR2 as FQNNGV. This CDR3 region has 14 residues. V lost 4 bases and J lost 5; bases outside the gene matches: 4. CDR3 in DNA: TGTGCCAGCAGCTCGGGACAGGGGATTTATGGCTACACCTTC. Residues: CASSSGQGIYGYTF.

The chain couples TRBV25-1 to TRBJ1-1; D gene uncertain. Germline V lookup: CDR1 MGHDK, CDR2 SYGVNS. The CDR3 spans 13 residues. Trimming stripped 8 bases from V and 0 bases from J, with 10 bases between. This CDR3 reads CASLAPVNTEAFF. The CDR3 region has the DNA TGTGCCAGCCTCGCCCCGGTGAACACTGAAGCTTTCTTT.

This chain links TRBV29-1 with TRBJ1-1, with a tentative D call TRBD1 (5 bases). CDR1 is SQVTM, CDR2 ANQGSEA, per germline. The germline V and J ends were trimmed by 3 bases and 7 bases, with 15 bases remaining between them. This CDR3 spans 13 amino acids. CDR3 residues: CSVDHRPWGEAFF. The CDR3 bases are TGCAGCGTTGACCACAGGCCTTGGGGTGAAGCTTTCTTT.

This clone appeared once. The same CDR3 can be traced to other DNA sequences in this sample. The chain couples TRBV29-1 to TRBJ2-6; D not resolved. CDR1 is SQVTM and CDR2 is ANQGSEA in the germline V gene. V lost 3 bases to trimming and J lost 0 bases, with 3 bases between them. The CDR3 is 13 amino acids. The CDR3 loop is CSVEVSGANVLTF. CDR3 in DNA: TGCAGCGTTGAGGTCTCTGGGGCCAACGTCCTGACTTTC. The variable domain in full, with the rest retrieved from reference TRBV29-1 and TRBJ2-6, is SAVISQKPSRDICQRGTSLTIQCQVDSQVTMMFWYRQQPGQSLTLIATANQGSEATYESGFVIDKFPISRPNLTFSTLTVSNMSPEDSSIYLCSVEVSGANVLTFGAGSRLTVL.

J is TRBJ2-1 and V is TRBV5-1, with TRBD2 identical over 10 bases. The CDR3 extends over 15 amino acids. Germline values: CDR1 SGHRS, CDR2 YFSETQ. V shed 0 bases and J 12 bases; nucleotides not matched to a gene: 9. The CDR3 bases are TGCGCCAGCAGCTTGGCCGCCGGGACTAGCGAAGGGCAGTTCTTC. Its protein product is CASSLAAGTSEGQFF.

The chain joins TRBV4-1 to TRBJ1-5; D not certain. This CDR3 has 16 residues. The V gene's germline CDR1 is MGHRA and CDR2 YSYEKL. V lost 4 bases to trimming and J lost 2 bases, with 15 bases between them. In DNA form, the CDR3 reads TGCGCCAGCAGCCGTGAGGGCATAGTGGGCAATCAGCCCCAGCATTTT. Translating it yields CASSREGIVGNQPQHF.